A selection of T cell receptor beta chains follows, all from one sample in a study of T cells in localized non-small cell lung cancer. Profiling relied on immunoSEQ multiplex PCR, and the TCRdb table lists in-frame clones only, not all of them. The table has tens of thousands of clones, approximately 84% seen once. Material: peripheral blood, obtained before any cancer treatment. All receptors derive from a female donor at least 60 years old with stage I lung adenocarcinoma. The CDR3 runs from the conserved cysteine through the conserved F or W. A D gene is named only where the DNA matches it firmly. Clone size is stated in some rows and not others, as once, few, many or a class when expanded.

CDR3 protein: CASSQAGRGLYEQYF; CDR3 DNA: TGCGCCAGCAGCCAAGCTGGACGGGGCCTCTACGAGCAGTACTTC; D gene: NA; J gene: TRBJ2-7; clone size: NA; V gene: TRBV4-1
CDR3 protein: CASSLIGRGPAGNQPQHF; CDR3 DNA: TGTGCCAGCAGTTTAATTGGGCGGGGGCCGGCGGGCAATCAGCCCCAGCATTTT; D gene: NA; J gene: TRBJ1-5; clone size: NA; V gene: TRBV28
CDR3 protein: CSARGDWEAFF; CDR3 DNA: TGCAGTGCTAGAGGAGACTGGGAAGCTTTCTTT; D gene: NA; J gene: TRBJ1-1; clone size: NA; V gene: TRBV20-1
CDR3 protein: CASSSTAGTSGRALETQYF; CDR3 DNA: TGTGCCAGCAGCTCGACCGCCGGGACTAGCGGGAGGGCCTTAGAGACCCAGTACTTC; D gene: TRBD2; J gene: TRBJ2-5; clone size: NA; V gene: TRBV7-9
CDR3 protein: CSAGETGLREKLFF; CDR3 DNA: TGCAGCGCCGGTGAGACAGGGCTCCGTGAAAAACTGTTTTTT; D gene: TRBD1; J gene: TRBJ1-4; clone size: NA; V gene: TRBV29-1
CDR3 protein: CAISEASNYNEQFF; CDR3 DNA: TGTGCCATCAGTGAGGCCTCGAACTACAATGAGCAGTTCTTC; D gene: NA; J gene: TRBJ2-1; clone size: NA; V gene: TRBV10-3
CDR3 protein: CASGRVLNEQFF; CDR3 DNA: TGTGCCAGCGGTAGGGTCCTCAATGAGCAGTTCTTC; D gene: NA; J gene: TRBJ2-1; clone size: NA; V gene: TRBV27
CDR3 protein: CASSPMGGRLYNEQFF; CDR3 DNA: TGTGCCAGCTCACCAATGGGCGGGAGGCTATACAATGAGCAGTTCTTC; D gene: TRBD2; J gene: TRBJ2-1; clone size: NA; V gene: TRBV18
CDR3 protein: CASSSRQEKQETQYF; CDR3 DNA: TGCGCCAGCAGCTCCAGACAGGAGAAGCAAGAGACCCAGTACTTC; D gene: NA; J gene: TRBJ2-5; clone size: few; V gene: TRBV5-1
CDR3 protein: CASSTAGTGFGSYEQYF; CDR3 DNA: TGTGCCAGCTCAACCGCCGGGACAGGGTTCGGCTCCTACGAGCAGTACTTC; D gene: TRBD1; J gene: TRBJ2-7; clone size: NA; V gene: TRBV18
CDR3 protein: CASSFHGTLGGDTQYF; CDR3 DNA: TGTGCCAGCAGCTTTCACGGGACTCTGGGTGGAGATACGCAGTATTTT; D gene: NA; J gene: TRBJ2-3; clone size: NA; V gene: TRBV7-8
CDR3 protein: CANSREGYGYTF; CDR3 DNA: TGTGCCAACTCCAGAGAGGGATATGGCTACACCTTC; D gene: NA; J gene: TRBJ1-2; clone size: once; V gene: TRBV6-5
CDR3 protein: CASSRGRVATYEQYF; CDR3 DNA: TGTGCCAGCAGCCGCGGGAGGGTTGCAACCTACGAGCAGTACTTC; D gene: TRBD2; J gene: TRBJ2-7; clone size: few; V gene: TRBV4-2
CDR3 protein: CSVPWQGSTDTQYF; CDR3 DNA: TGCAGCGTTCCTTGGCAGGGGAGCACAGATACGCAGTATTTT; D gene: NA; J gene: TRBJ2-3; clone size: few; V gene: TRBV29-1
CDR3 protein: CASSIRNRDPNSPLHF; CDR3 DNA: TGTGCCAGTAGTATTCGAAACAGGGACCCTAATTCACCCCTCCACTTT; D gene: NA; J gene: TRBJ1-6; clone size: NA; V gene: TRBV19
CDR3 protein: CASSVGGGTEAFF; CDR3 DNA: TGTGCCAGCAGCGTAGGTGGGGGAACTGAAGCTTTCTTT; D gene: NA; J gene: TRBJ1-1; clone size: NA; V gene: TRBV5-5
CDR3 protein: CASKNGLAGGRQYF; CDR3 DNA: TGTGCCAGCAAAAACGGGCTAGCGGGAGGAAGGCAGTACTTC; D gene: TRBD2; J gene: TRBJ2-7; clone size: once; V gene: TRBV6-5
CDR3 protein: CASSLSGAEEKLFF; CDR3 DNA: TGTGCCAGCAGTTTATCGGGGGCGGAGGAAAAACTGTTTTTT; D gene: NA; J gene: TRBJ1-4; clone size: NA; V gene: TRBV28
CDR3 protein: CASSQGIAGVTDTQYF; CDR3 DNA: TGTGCCAGCAGCCAAGGGATAGCGGGAGTCACAGATACGCAGTATTTT; D gene: TRBD2; J gene: TRBJ2-3; clone size: NA; V gene: TRBV4-2
CDR3 protein: CASSSRGSTYMNTEAFF; CDR3 DNA: TGTGCCAGTAGTAGCCGGGGCTCCACCTATATGAACACTGAAGCTTTCTTT; D gene: NA; J gene: TRBJ1-1; clone size: once; V gene: TRBV19
CDR3 protein: CASSLWTSGRVIRAYNEQFF; CDR3 DNA: TGTGCCAGCAGTCTTTGGACTAGCGGGAGGGTAATTCGGGCCTACAATGAGCAGTTCTTC; D gene: TRBD2; J gene: TRBJ2-1; clone size: NA; V gene: TRBV28
CDR3 protein: CASSLVSTGELFF; CDR3 DNA: TGTGCCAGCAGCTTAGTGAGCACCGGGGAGCTGTTTTTT; D gene: NA; J gene: TRBJ2-2; clone size: NA; V gene: TRBV7-8
CDR3 protein: CASSLVPGDGNTIYF; CDR3 DNA: TGTGCCAGCAGCTTAGTTCCTGGGGACGGAAACACCATATATTTT; D gene: NA; J gene: TRBJ1-3; clone size: NA; V gene: TRBV11-3
CDR3 protein: CASNLGGTNTGELFF; CDR3 DNA: TGTGCCAGCAACCTGGGAGGGACTAACACCGGGGAGCTGTTTTTT; D gene: TRBD2; J gene: TRBJ2-2; clone size: NA; V gene: TRBV2
CDR3 protein: CASSYGQSNQPQHF; CDR3 DNA: TGTGCCAGCAGTTACGGGCAAAGCAATCAGCCCCAGCATTTT; D gene: NA; J gene: TRBJ1-5; clone size: NA; V gene: TRBV6-5
CDR3 protein: CASSLYPSGQGPQHF; CDR3 DNA: TGTGCCAGCAGTTTATACCCCTCAGGCCAGGGGCCCCAGCATTTT; D gene: NA; J gene: TRBJ1-5; clone size: NA; V gene: TRBV27
CDR3 protein: CASSQRTMNTGELFF; CDR3 DNA: TGTGCCAGCAGTCAAAGGACCATGAACACCGGGGAGCTGTTTTTT; D gene: NA; J gene: TRBJ2-2; clone size: NA; V gene: TRBV28
CDR3 protein: CASSSGAQETQYF; CDR3 DNA: TGCGCCAGCAGCTCCGGGGCACAAGAGACCCAGTACTTC; D gene: NA; J gene: TRBJ2-5; clone size: NA; V gene: TRBV5-1
CDR3 protein: CASSLWDGNQPQHF; CDR3 DNA: TGTGCCAGCAGCTTGTGGGACGGCAATCAGCCCCAGCATTTT; D gene: NA; J gene: TRBJ1-5; clone size: NA; V gene: TRBV5-6
CDR3 protein: CASSLGQGAAGGHYEQYF; CDR3 DNA: TGTGCCAGCAGCCTTGGACAGGGGGCAGCGGGAGGGCATTACGAGCAGTACTTC; D gene: NA; J gene: TRBJ2-7; clone size: NA; V gene: TRBV9
CDR3 protein: CSVVRGKYEQYF; CDR3 DNA: TGCAGCGTTGTGAGAGGAAAGTACGAGCAGTACTTC; D gene: NA; J gene: TRBJ2-7; clone size: NA; V gene: TRBV29-1